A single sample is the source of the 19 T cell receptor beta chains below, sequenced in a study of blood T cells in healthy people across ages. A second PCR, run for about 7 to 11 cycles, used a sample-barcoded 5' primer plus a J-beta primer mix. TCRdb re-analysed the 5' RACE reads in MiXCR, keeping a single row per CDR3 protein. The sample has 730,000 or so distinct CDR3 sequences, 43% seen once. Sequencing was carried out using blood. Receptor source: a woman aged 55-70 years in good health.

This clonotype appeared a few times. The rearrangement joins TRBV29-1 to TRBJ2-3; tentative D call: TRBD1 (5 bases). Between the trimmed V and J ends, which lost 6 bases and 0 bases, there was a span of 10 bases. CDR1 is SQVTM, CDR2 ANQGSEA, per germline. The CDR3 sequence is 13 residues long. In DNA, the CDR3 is TGCAGCGTGGACATCGACAGCACAGATACGCAGTATTTT. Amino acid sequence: CSVDIDSTDTQYF.

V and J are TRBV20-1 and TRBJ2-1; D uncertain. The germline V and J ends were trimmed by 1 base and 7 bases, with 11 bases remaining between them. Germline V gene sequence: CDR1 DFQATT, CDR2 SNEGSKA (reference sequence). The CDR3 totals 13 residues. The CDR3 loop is CSARAFGRNEQFF. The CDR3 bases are TGCAGTGCTAGAGCCTTCGGTAGGAATGAGCAGTTCTTC.

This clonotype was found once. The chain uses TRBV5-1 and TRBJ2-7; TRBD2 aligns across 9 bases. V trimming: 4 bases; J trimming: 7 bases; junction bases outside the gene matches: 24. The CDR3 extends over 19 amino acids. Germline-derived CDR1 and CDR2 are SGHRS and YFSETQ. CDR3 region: CASSDRALGLASSYNEQYF. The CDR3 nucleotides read TGCGCCAGCAGCGATAGGGCCCTCGGACTAGCGAGCTCCTACAATGAGCAGTACTTC.

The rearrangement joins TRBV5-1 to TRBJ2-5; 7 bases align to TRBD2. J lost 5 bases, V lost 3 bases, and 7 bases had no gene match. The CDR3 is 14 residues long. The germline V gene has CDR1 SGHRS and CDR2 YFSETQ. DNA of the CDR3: TGCGCCAGCAGCTCCCGGGACTATCGGGAGACCCAGTACTTC. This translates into CASSSRDYRETQYF.

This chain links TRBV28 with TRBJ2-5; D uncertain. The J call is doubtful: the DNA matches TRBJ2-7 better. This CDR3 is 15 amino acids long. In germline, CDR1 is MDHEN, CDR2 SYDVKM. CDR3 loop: CASSPAQVISYEQYF. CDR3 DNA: TGTGCCAGCAGCCCAGCGCAGGTCATCTCCTACGAGCAGTACTTC.

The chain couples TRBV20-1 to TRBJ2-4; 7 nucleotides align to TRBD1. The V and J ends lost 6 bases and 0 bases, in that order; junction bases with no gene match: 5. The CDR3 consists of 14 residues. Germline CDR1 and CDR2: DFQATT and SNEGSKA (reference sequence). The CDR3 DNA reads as TGCAGTGCCAGGGGGTCAGGAGCCAAAAACATTCAGTACTTC. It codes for CSARGSGAKNIQYF.

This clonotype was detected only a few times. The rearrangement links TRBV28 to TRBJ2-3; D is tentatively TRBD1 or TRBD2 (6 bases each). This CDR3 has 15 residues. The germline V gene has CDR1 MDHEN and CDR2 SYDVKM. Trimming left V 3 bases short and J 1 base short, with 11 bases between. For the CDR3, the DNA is TGTGCCAGCAGTTTGCGGGACAAGCGCACAGATACGCAGTATTTT. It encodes CASSLRDKRTDTQYF.

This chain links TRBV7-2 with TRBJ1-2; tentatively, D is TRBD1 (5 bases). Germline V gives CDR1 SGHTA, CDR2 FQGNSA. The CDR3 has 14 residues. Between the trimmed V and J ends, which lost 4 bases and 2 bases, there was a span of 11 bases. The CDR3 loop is CASSSWTRNYGYTF. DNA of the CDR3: TGTGCCAGCAGCTCATGGACACGCAACTATGGCTACACCTTC.

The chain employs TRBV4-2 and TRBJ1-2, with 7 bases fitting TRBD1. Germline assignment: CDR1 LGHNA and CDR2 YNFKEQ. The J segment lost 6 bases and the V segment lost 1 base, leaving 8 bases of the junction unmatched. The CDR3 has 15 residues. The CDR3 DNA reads TGTGCCAGCAGCCAAGGCGGTGGGCAGGGGGATGGCTACACCTTC. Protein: CASSQGGGQGDGYTF.

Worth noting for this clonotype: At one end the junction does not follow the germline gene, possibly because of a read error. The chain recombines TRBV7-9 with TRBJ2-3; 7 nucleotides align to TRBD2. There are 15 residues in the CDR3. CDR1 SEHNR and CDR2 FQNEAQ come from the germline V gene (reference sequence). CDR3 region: CACRMRAGDSDTQYF. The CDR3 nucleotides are TGTGCCTGCAGGATGAGGGCGGGAGATTCAGATACGCAGTATTTT.

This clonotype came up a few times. The CDR3 loop is CASSYTGAYEQYF. In nucleotides, the CDR3 is TGTGCCAGCAGTTACACAGGGGCCTACGAGCAGTACTTC. The chain couples TRBV6-5 to TRBJ2-7; 7 bases map to TRBD1. V dropped 2 bases and J dropped 2; count of bases not matched to a gene: 0. The germline gives CDR1 MNHEY, CDR2 SVGAGI. CDR3 length equals 13 residues.

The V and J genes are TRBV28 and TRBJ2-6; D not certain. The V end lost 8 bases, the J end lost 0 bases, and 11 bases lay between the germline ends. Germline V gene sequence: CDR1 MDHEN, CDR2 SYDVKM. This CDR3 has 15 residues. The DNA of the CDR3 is TGTGCCAGCTGGGCTCGAGACTCTGGGGCCAACGTCCTGACTTTC. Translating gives CASWARDSGANVLTF.

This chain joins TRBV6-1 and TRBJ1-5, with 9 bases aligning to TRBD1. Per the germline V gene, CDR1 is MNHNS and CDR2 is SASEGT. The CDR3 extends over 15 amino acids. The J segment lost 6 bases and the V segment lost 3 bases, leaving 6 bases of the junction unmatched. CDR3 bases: TGTGCCAGCAGTGAGCCGACAGGGGGGGGTCAGCCCCAGCATTTT. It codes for CASSEPTGGGQPQHF.

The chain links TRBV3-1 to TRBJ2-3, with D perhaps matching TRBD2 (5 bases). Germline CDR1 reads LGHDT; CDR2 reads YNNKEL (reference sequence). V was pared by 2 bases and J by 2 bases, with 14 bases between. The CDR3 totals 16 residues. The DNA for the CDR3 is TGTGCCAGCAGCCAACAACCGGGATCTCACACAGATACGCAGTATTTT. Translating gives CASSQQPGSHTDTQYF.

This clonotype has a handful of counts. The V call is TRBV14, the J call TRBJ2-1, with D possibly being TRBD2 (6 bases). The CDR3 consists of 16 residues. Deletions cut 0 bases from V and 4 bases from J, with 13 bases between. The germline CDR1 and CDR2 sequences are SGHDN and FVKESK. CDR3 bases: TGTGCCAGCAGCCAAGATCGTGGGACTGTGTACAATGAGCAGTTCTTC. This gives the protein CASSQDRGTVYNEQFF.

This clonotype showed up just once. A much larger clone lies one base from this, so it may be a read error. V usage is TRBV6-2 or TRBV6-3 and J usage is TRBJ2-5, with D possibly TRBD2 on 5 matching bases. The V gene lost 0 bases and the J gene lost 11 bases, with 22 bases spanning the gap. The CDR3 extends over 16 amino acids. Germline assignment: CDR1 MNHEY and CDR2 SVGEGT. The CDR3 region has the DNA TGTGCCAGCAGTTACTCCCGGGATGCCCAAACCTATGAGCAGTACTTC. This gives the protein CASSYSRDAQTYEQYF.

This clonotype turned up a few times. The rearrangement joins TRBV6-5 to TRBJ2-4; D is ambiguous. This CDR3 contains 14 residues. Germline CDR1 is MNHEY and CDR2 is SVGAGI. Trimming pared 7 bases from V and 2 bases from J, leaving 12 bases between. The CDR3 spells CASNGQNSKNIQYF. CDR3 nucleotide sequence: TGTGCCAGCAATGGCCAAAACTCCAAAAACATTCAGTACTTC.

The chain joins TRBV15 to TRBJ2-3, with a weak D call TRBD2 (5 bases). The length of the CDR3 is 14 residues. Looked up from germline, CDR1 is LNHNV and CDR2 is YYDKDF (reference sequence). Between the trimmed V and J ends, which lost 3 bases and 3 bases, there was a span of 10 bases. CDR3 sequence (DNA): TGTGCCACCAGCAGCCGGGAACCAACAGATACGCAGTATTTT. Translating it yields CATSSREPTDTQYF. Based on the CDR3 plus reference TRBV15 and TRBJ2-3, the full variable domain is DAMVIQNPRYQVTQFGKPVTLSCSQTLNHNVMYWYQQKSSQAPKLLFHYYDKDFNNEADTPDNFQSRRPNTSFCFLDIRSPGLGDTAMYLCATSSREPTDTQYFGPGTRLTVL.

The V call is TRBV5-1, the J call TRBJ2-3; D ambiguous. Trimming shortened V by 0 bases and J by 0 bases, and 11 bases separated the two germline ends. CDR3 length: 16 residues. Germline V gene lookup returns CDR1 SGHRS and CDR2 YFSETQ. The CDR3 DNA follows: TGCGCCAGCAGCTTGGAGGGTAACCCTAGCACAGATACGCAGTATTTT. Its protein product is CASSLEGNPSTDTQYF.